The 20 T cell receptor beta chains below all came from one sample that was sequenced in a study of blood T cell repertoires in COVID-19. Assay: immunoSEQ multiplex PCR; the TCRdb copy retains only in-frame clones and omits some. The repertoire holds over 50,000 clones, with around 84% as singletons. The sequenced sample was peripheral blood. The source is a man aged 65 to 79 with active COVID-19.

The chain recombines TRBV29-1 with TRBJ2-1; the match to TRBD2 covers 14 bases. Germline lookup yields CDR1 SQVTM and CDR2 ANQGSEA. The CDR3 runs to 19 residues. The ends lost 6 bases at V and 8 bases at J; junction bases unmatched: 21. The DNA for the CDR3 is TGCAGCGTAGAAAAACCCTGGACTAGCGGGGGGCCTGGTTACGATGAGCAGTTCTTC. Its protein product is CSVEKPWTSGGPGYDEQFF.

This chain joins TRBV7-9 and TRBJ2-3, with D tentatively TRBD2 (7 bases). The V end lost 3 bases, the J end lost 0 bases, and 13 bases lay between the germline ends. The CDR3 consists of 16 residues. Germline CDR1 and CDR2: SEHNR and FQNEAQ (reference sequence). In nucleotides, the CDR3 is TGTGCCAGCAGCTTCTATGAGGGGGGGAGCACAGATACGCAGTATTTT. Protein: CASSFYEGGSTDTQYF.

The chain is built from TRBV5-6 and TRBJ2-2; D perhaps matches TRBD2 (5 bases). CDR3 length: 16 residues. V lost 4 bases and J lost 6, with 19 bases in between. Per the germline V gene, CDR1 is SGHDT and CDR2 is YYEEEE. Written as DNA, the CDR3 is TGTGCCAGCAGCAACCCGGGGTGGAGCGGAGCCGGGGAGCTGTTTTTT. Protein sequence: CASSNPGWSGAGELFF.

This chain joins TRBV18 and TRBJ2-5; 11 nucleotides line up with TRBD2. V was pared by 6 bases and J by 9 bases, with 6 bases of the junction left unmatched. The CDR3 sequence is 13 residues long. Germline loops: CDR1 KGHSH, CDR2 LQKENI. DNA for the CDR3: TGTGCCAGCTCGACTAGCGGGGACCAGGCCCAGTACTTC. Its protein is CASSTSGDQAQYF.

CDR3 nucleotides: TGTGCCAGCAGCTTGGGACTAGCGGGGGGGCAGAACACCGGGGAGCTGTTTTTT. As protein: CASSLGLAGGQNTGELFF. V and J are TRBV5-5 and TRBJ2-2; TRBD2 matches 14 bases. V dropped 0 bases and J dropped 1; count of bases not matched to a gene: 2. Germline CDR1 reads SGHKS; CDR2 reads YYEKEE (reference sequence). The CDR3 has 18 amino acids.

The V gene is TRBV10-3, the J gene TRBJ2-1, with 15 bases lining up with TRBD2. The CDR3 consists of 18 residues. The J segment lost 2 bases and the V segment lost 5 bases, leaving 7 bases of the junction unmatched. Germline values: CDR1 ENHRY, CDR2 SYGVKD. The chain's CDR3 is CAISRPGLAGGTYNEQFF. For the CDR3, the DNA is TGTGCCATCAGTAGGCCGGGACTAGCGGGGGGCACCTACAATGAGCAGTTCTTC.

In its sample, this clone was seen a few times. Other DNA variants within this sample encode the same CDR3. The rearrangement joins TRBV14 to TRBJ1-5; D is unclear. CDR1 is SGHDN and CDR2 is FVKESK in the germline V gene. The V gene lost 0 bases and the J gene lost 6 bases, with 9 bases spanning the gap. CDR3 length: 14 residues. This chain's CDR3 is CASSQDGGSQPQHF. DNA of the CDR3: TGTGCCAGCAGCCAAGATGGCGGGAGTCAGCCCCAGCATTTT.

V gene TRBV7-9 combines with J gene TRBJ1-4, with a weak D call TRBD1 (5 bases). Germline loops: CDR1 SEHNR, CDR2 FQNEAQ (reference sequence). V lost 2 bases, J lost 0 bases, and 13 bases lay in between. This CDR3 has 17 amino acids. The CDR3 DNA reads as TGTGCCAGCAGCTTATTAACGGGGGGAGCAACTAATGAAAAACTGTTTTTT. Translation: CASSLLTGGATNEKLFF.

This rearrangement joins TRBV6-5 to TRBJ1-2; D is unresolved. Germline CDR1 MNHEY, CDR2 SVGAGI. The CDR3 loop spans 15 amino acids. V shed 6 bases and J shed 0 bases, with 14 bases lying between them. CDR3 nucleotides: TGTGCCAGCAGCCCCCTCGGGGAGCCTAACTATGGCTACACCTTC. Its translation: CASSPLGEPNYGYTF.

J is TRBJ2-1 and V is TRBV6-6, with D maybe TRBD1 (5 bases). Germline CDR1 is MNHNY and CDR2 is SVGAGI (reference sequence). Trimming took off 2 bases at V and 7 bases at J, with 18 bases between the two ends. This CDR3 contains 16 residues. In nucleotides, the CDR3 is TGTGCCAGCAGTTACGGACCCCTCCGCGCAGGGAATGAGCAGTTCTTC. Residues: CASSYGPLRAGNEQFF.

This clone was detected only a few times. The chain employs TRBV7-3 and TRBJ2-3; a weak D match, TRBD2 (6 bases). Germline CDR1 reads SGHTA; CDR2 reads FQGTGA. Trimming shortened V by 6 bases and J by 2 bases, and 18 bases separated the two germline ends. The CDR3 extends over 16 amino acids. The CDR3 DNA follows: TGTGCCAGCAGTCTATCCGCGACGGGGGTCACAGATACGCAGTATTTT. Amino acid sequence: CASSLSATGVTDTQYF.

CDR3 sequence (DNA): TGTGCCAGCAGCTTCGAGGGCAGAAGGGTTTACGAGCAGTACTTC. It is translated as CASSFEGRRVYEQYF. The chain recombines TRBV7-2 with TRBJ2-7; possible D gene TRBD2, 5 bases. V was pared by 3 bases and J by 4 bases, with 16 bases between. This CDR3 has 15 residues. Germline V gives CDR1 SGHTA, CDR2 FQGNSA.

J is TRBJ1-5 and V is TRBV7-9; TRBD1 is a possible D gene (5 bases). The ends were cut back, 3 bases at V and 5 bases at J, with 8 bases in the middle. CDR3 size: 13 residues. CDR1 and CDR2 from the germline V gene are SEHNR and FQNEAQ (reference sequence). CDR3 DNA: TGTGCCAGCAGCTTGCAGGGCGATCAGCCCCAGCATTTT. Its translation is CASSLQGDQPQHF.

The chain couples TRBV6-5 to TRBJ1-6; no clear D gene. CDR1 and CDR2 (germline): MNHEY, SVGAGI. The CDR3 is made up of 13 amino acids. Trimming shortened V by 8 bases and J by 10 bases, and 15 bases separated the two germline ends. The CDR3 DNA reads TGTGCCAGCTCTTCTCGGTCGGGATCACCCCTCCACTTT. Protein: CASSSRSGSPLHF.

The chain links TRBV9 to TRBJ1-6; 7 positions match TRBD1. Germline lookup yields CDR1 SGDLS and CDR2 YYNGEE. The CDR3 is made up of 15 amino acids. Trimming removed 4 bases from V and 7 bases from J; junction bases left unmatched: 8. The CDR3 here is CASSSTGVGNSPLHF. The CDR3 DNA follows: TGTGCCAGCAGCTCCACAGGGGTTGGGAATTCACCCCTCCACTTT.

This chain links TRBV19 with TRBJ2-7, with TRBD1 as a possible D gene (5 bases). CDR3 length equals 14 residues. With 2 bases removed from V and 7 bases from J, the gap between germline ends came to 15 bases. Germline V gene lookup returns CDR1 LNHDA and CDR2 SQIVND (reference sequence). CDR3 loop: CASSIWFQAGEQYF. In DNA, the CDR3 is TGTGCCAGTAGTATATGGTTTCAAGCAGGGGAGCAGTACTTC. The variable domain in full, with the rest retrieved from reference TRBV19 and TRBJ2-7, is DGGITQSPKYLFRKEGQNVTLSCEQNLNHDAMYWYRQDPGQGLRLIYYSQIVNDFQKGDIAEGYSVSREKKESFPLTVTSAQKNPTAFYLCASSIWFQAGEQYFGPGTRLTVT.

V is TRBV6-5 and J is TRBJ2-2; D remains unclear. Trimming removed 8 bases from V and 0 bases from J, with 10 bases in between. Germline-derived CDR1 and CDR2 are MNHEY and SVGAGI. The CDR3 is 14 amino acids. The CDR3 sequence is CASSQPTNTGELFF. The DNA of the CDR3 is TGTGCCAGCTCACAGCCAACGAACACCGGGGAGCTGTTTTTT.

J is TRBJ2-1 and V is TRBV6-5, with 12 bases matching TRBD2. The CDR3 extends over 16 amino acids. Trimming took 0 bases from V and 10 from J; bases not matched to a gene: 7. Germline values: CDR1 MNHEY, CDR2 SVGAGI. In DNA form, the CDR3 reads TGTGCCAGCAGTTACTCGACTAGCGGGGGCTCACGGGAGCAGTTCTTC. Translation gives CASSYSTSGGSREQFF.

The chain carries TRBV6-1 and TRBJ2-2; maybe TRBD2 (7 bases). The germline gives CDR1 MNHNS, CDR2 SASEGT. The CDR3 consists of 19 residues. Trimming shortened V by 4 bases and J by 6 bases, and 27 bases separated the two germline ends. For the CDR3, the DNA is TGTGCCAGCAGTGGGGGGGGCAGGGCTGGGAGACTAGCCGCCGGGGAGCTGTTTTTT. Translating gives CASSGGGRAGRLAAGELFF.

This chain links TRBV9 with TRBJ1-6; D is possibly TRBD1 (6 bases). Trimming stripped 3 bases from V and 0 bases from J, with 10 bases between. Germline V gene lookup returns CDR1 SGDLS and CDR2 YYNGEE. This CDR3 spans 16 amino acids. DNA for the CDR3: TGTGCCAGCAGCGCCACAGGGAGCTCCTATAATTCACCCCTCCACTTT. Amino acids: CASSATGSSYNSPLHF.